These 27 T cell receptor beta chains were all obtained from the same sample, sequenced in a study of radiotherapy plus CTLA-4 blockade in lung cancer. Profiling relied on immunoSEQ multiplex PCR, and the TCRdb table lists in-frame clones only, not all of them. The data contain 90,000 to 100,000 clones, roughly 79% of them seen just once; the ten biggest clones take up approximately 3%. This specimen consisted of peripheral blood, obtained from a patient treated with radiotherapy plus ipilimumab. Source of these receptors: a human donor with non-small cell lung cancer who had a partial response to radiotherapy plus ipilimumab. Some clones in this sample may be carry-over from other donors' samples.

The J gene is TRBJ2-1, the V gene TRBV19; 8 positions agree with TRBD1. After removal of 6 bases from V and 8 bases from J, the junction contained 6 bases not matched to a gene. Per germline, CDR1 LNHDA and CDR2 SQIVND (reference sequence). The CDR3 has 13 amino acids. The CDR3 region is CASRDRERDEQFF. In DNA, the CDR3 is TGTGCCAGTAGGGACAGGGAAAGGGATGAGCAGTTCTTC.

The V and J genes are TRBV7-2 and TRBJ2-1; 7 bases agree with TRBD1. V shed 3 bases, J shed 3 bases, and the junction held 5 bases outside the gene matches. From germline, CDR1 is SGHTA and CDR2 FQGNSA. The CDR3 contains 15 residues. The DNA of the CDR3 is TGTGCCAGCAGCTTGTCGACAGGGCTCTACAATGAGCAGTTCTTC. Amino acids: CASSLSTGLYNEQFF.

The genes are TRBV28 and TRBJ1-5, with 9 nucleotides matching TRBD1. Germline V CDR1 and CDR2: MDHEN, SYDVKM. V gave up 3 bases and J gave up 6 bases; unmatched junction bases: 3. This CDR3 comprises 14 residues. CDR3 nucleotides: TGTGCCAGCAGTTTTTACAGGGGGCTTCAGCCCCAGCATTTT. This codes for CASSFYRGLQPQHF.

This clone was observed a single time. The genes are TRBV5-4 and TRBJ2-1, with no clear D. Per the germline V gene, CDR1 is SGHNT and CDR2 is YYREEE (reference sequence). This CDR3 comprises 11 residues. Trimming removed 6 bases from V and 5 bases from J, with 6 bases in between. The DNA of the CDR3 is TGTGCCAGCAACTCGGACAATGAGCAGTTCTTC. Residues: CASNSDNEQFF. The full variable domain, its missing parts supplied by reference TRBV5-4 and TRBJ2-1, is ETGVTQSPTHLIKTRGQQVTLRCSSQSGHNTVSWYQQALGQGPQFIFQYYREEENGRGNFPPRFSGLQFPNYSSELNVNALELDDSALYLCASNSDNEQFFGPGTRLTVL.

V usage is TRBV5-6 and J usage is TRBJ2-1; D gene ambiguous. CDR1 is SGHDT and CDR2 is YYEEEE in the germline V gene. The CDR3 is 15 amino acids. The V gene lost 1 base and the J gene lost 1 base, with 9 bases spanning the gap. The CDR3 loop is CASSLLARSYNEQFF. For the CDR3, the DNA is TGTGCCAGCAGCTTGTTAGCTCGGTCCTACAATGAGCAGTTCTTC.

The chain employs TRBV11-2 and TRBJ2-2; D not resolved. CDR3 size: 14 residues. With 5 bases removed from V and 1 base from J, the gap between germline ends came to 8 bases. Looked up from germline, CDR1 is SGHAT and CDR2 is FQNNGV. CDR3 region: CASSPLRNTGELFF. CDR3 nucleotide sequence: TGTGCCAGCAGCCCGTTGAGGAACACCGGGGAGCTGTTTTTT.

This chain connects TRBV13 to TRBJ2-1; D call uncertain. The length of the CDR3 is 12 residues. Germline CDR1 PRHDT, CDR2 FYEKMQ (reference sequence). Between the trimmed V and J ends, which lost 8 bases and 7 bases, there was a span of 12 bases. Here the CDR3 DNA reads TGTGCCAGCTCAATAGAGGCTAATGAGCAGTTCTTC. It translates to CASSIEANEQFF.

This clone was picked up a small number of times. The chain carries TRBV11-2 and TRBJ1-1; D is possibly TRBD1 (5 bases). CDR1 is SGHAT, CDR2 FQNNGV, per germline. The CDR3 consists of 16 residues. V was cut by 4 bases and J by 4 bases, with 19 bases left in between. CDR3 DNA: TGTGCCAGCAGCTCGCGGGACCGCCAGGGCAGCACTGAAGCTTTCTTT. It encodes CASSSRDRQGSTEAFF.

Ten or more counts support this clone. This rearrangement joins TRBV28 to TRBJ1-5; 10 bases map to TRBD1. This CDR3 contains 17 residues. After removal of 4 bases from V and 5 bases from J, the junction contained 11 bases not matched to a gene. Per the germline V gene, CDR1 is MDHEN and CDR2 is SYDVKM. DNA for the CDR3: TGTGCCAGCAGTTCCCCCTCGGACAGGGGGAGGGATCAGCCCCAGCATTTT. Its protein is CASSSPSDRGRDQPQHF.

The CDR3 DNA follows: TGTGCCAGCAGCAGTGCGGAGGGAAACAATGAGCAGTTCTTC. This translates into CASSSAEGNNEQFF. The chain recombines TRBV28 with TRBJ2-1; D is perhaps TRBD2 (6 bases). The germline V gene has CDR1 MDHEN and CDR2 SYDVKM. V shed 6 bases and J shed 5 bases, with 14 bases lying between them. The CDR3 consists of 14 residues.

This chain uses TRBV19 with TRBJ2-5; possibly TRBD1 for D (6 bases). V shed 3 bases and J shed 4 bases, with 12 bases lying between them. The CDR3 loop spans 14 amino acids. Germline V gene lookup returns CDR1 LNHDA and CDR2 SQIVND (reference sequence). The CDR3 sequence: CASSIARGGETQYF. The CDR3 nucleotides read TGTGCCAGTAGTATCGCCAGGGGTGGAGAGACCCAGTACTTC.

In this sample, this clone turned up once. The CDR3 here is CASSPGLAGGAETQYF. CDR3 DNA: TGTGCCAGCAGCCCCGGACTAGCGGGAGGGGCAGAGACCCAGTACTTC. The genes are TRBV5-4 and TRBJ2-5; the match to TRBD2 covers 15 bases. The germline V gene encodes CDR1 SGHNT and CDR2 YYREEE (reference sequence). J lost 4 bases, V lost 4 bases, and 5 bases had no gene match. The CDR3 consists of 16 residues.

This chain connects TRBV2 to TRBJ2-1, with a weak D call TRBD1 (6 bases). The V and J ends lost 2 bases and 4 bases respectively, with 18 bases between them. There are 17 residues in the CDR3. CDR1 SNHLY and CDR2 FYNNEI come from the germline V gene. This chain's CDR3 is CASSERIGRQAYNEQFF. DNA for the CDR3: TGTGCCAGCAGTGAAAGGATAGGAAGACAGGCGTACAATGAGCAGTTCTTC.

This chain uses TRBV18 with TRBJ2-5; 10 bases are shared with TRBD1. The CDR3 loop spans 16 amino acids. V shed 1 base and J 4 bases; nucleotides not matched to a gene: 6. Germline values: CDR1 KGHSH, CDR2 LQKENI. DNA for the CDR3: TGTGCCAGCTCACCACGCCAGACAGGGGGCGTAGAGACCCAGTACTTC. Protein: CASSPRQTGGVETQYF.

This chain uses TRBV2 with TRBJ1-1, with D uncertain. The CDR3 has 15 residues. Per germline, CDR1 SNHLY and CDR2 FYNNEI. Trimming cost V 6 bases and J 1 base, with 15 bases left between them. The CDR3 nucleotides read TGTGCCAGCAGCCTCTTCGAGATGCCGAACACTGAAGCTTTCTTT. Protein sequence: CASSLFEMPNTEAFF.

The V call is TRBV5-1, the J call TRBJ2-3; TRBD2 matches 8 bases. Germline lookup yields CDR1 SGHRS and CDR2 YFSETQ. Losses at the gene ends were 1 base for V and 9 bases for J; bases not matched to a gene: 10. CDR3 size: 15 residues. The CDR3 DNA is TGCGCCAGCAGCTTGTCAGCGGGGGCGGCCGTAACGCAGTATTTT. Protein product: CASSLSAGAAVTQYF.

In its sample, this clone was seen a few times. The chain employs TRBV28 and TRBJ1-5; D uncertain. V was trimmed by 4 bases and J by 5 bases, leaving 6 bases between them. Looked up from germline, CDR1 is MDHEN and CDR2 is SYDVKM. This CDR3 comprises 12 residues. In DNA form, the CDR3 reads TGTGCCAGCAGTTACGGTGATCAGCCCCAGCATTTT. Its protein product is CASSYGDQPQHF.

V is TRBV19 and J is TRBJ2-1, with D possibly matching TRBD1 (6 bases). CDR1 and CDR2 (germline): LNHDA, SQIVND (reference sequence). The CDR3 spans 15 residues. The V and J ends lost 8 bases and 5 bases respectively, with 19 bases between them. The CDR3 nucleotides read TGTGCCAGTGCCAGAGGGGGTTTCGAGGACAATGAGCAGTTCTTC. Residues: CASARGGFEDNEQFF.

The CDR3 loop is CASSPAGGNTIYF. The DNA of the CDR3 is TGTGCCAGCTCACCAGCTGGCGGAAACACCATATATTTT. The J gene is TRBJ1-3, the V gene TRBV18; no clear D gene. Per the germline V gene, CDR1 is KGHSH and CDR2 is LQKENI. The V end was cut by 2 bases, the J end by 4 bases, with 6 bases between. The CDR3 runs to 13 residues. The full variable domain, in which reference TRBV18 and TRBJ1-3 provide the parts outside the CDR3, is NAGVMQNPRHLVRRRGQEARLRCSPMKGHSHVYWYRQLPEEGLKFMVYLQKENIIDESGMPKERFSAEFPKEGPSILRIQQVVRGDSAAYFCASSPAGGNTIYFGEGSWLTVV.

The CDR3 region has the DNA TGTGCCAGCAGCCGACTAGCGGGGGGTGGGTATGAGCAGTTCTTC. It translates to CASSRLAGGGYEQFF. The rearrangement joins TRBV11-1 to TRBJ2-1; 13 bases are a match to TRBD2. With V trimmed by 5 bases and J by 8 bases, 6 bases remained unmatched. CDR1 SGHAT and CDR2 FQDESV come from the germline V gene (reference sequence). The CDR3 runs to 15 residues.

Only a few counts were recorded for this clone. V and J are TRBV5-4 and TRBJ2-4; 11 bases fit TRBD1. Looked up from germline, CDR1 is SGHNT and CDR2 is YYREEE (reference sequence). The CDR3 loop spans 16 amino acids. Trimming took 3 bases from V and 1 from J; bases not matched to a gene: 3. For the CDR3, the DNA is TGTGCCAGCAGCTCTGGACAGGGGGCGGCCAAAAACATTCAGTACTTC. Its translation is CASSSGQGAAKNIQYF.

The rearrangement links TRBV9 to TRBJ1-5, with 10 bases matching TRBD1. This CDR3 contains 16 residues. V was clipped by 0 bases and J by 2 bases; unmatched bases: 2. Germline lookup yields CDR1 SGDLS and CDR2 YYNGEE. CDR3 amino acids: CASSVGDRGGNQPQHF. The CDR3 DNA sequence: TGTGCCAGCAGCGTAGGGGACAGGGGTGGCAATCAGCCCCAGCATTTT.

The rearrangement joins TRBV7-3 to TRBJ1-5, with 8 bases fitting TRBD1. This CDR3 has 19 residues. Germline values: CDR1 SGHTA, CDR2 FQGTGA. V gave up 4 bases and J gave up 6 bases; unmatched junction bases: 20. The CDR3 nucleotides are TGTGCCAGCAGCTGGGGACCGGGACAGGAGGGAAGGTCGGTTCAGCCCCAGCATTTT. Translated, it gives CASSWGPGQEGRSVQPQHF.

The genes are TRBV28 and TRBJ1-2; possible D gene TRBD1, 5 bases. The CDR3 runs to 11 residues. With 8 bases removed from V and 2 bases from J, the gap between germline ends came to 6 bases. Germline-derived CDR1 and CDR2 are MDHEN and SYDVKM. CDR3 in amino acids: CASRQNYGYTF. Here the CDR3 DNA reads TGTGCCAGCCGACAGAACTATGGCTACACCTTC.

The chain carries TRBV7-2 and TRBJ2-7, with D possibly matching TRBD1 (5 bases). V lost 5 bases to trimming and J lost 2 bases, with 16 bases between them. The CDR3 has 15 amino acids. From germline, CDR1 is SGHTA and CDR2 FQGNSA. CDR3: CASSPGRQLTYEQYF. CDR3 sequence (DNA): TGTGCCAGCAGCCCCGGCCGACAGTTGACCTACGAGCAGTACTTC.

The chain joins TRBV7-2 to TRBJ1-3; D gene unclear. Germline V lookup: CDR1 SGHTA, CDR2 FQGNSA. Deletions cut 0 bases from V and 2 bases from J, with 8 bases between. CDR3 length: 15 amino acids. The CDR3 spells CASSLARPPGNTIYF. The CDR3 DNA reads as TGTGCCAGCAGCTTAGCCAGGCCACCTGGAAACACCATATATTTT.

V and J are TRBV27 and TRBJ2-5; 9 bases are a match to TRBD2. This CDR3 spans 14 amino acids. The trim removed 4 bases at V and 4 bases at J, leaving 4 bases unmatched. Germline V gene data show CDR1 as MNHEY and CDR2 as SMNVEV (reference sequence). CDR3: CASSWGGGGETQYF. Written as DNA, the CDR3 is TGTGCCAGCAGTTGGGGCGGGGGGGGAGAGACCCAGTACTTC.